The TCR beta chain under discussion was sequenced for a study of cytomegalovirus exposure and HLA in healthy donors. V was clipped by 3 bases and J by 4 bases; unmatched bases: 14. Germline-derived CDR1 and CDR2 are LNHNV and YYDKDF (reference sequence). The CDR3 has 18 amino acids. Use of 60 Vbeta and 13 Jbeta primers characterized the PCR. Method: immunoSEQ multiplex PCR; TCRdb's copy keeps in-frame clones and lacks some. The profile shows 150,000 to 200,000 clones, more than 85% of them singletons. What was sequenced was PBMCs. The receptor was derived from a young woman in good health and CMV-seronegative. The rearrangement uses TRBV15 and TRBJ1-3, with 8 bases lining up with TRBD1. The CDR3 loop is CATSSFGTGPRLGNTIYF. The CDR3 nucleotides are TGTGCCACCAGCAGTTTTGGGACAGGTCCCCGGTTAGGAAACACCATATATTTT.